This TCR beta chain appears in the sequencing data of a study of CD8 T cells in ankylosing spondylitis (dated by TCRdb to about 2017). Regarding the complete study: To find TCR variants linked to disease, the study profiled T cell receptor beta repertoires in ankylosing spondylitis patients and healthy donors. The whole study cohort included under 140 healthy donors and 25 ankylosing spondylitis patients. Peripheral blood was sampled, and synovial fluid was additionally collected from ankylosing spondylitis patients. Study-wide findings and limitations: Some TCR beta motif variants had previously been reported in synovial fluid and blood of reactive arthritis patients, which suggested common disease-initiation mechanisms. The disease-linked clones were reported as significantly enriched in matched synovial fluid samples from ankylosing spondylitis patients. A TCR beta motif of seven or eight highly homologous amino acid variants appeared characteristic of blood from ankylosing spondylitis patients. The disease-linked clones showed a CD8+ phenotype and occurred at relatively low frequencies in peripheral blood.

Sequencing relied on an Illumina HiSeq 2500. Quantitative 5'-RACE with molecular barcodes was the method used to prepare the TCR beta libraries. On the authors' methods: To identify disease-linked TCR variants, a new computational method was used, one built on a probabilistic model of VDJ rearrangement. TCRdb handled the public reads itself, with Q25 trimming in fastp and clone calling in MiXCR, and kept productive beta chains. Identical CDR3 protein sequences are pooled into one entry, listed with their most common genes and DNA. TCRdb assigned the V and J calls; the authors' analysis was not used. Counted in this sample were about 220,000 distinct CDR3 sequences; roughly 10% of them appeared once. Under 25% of the sample rests with the top ten. The CDR3 measures 13 amino acids from cysteine to phenylalanine. Only CDR3 DNA remains: 39 bases, in frame from the first base. The germline V gene encodes CDR1 DFQATT and CDR2 SNEGSKA (reference sequence).

There are a few counts of this clonotype. The antigen it recognizes is unknown. No quality values exist for individual bases; no much larger clone is one base distant. Sequencing was carried out using blood, either unsorted or a sorted T cell fraction (not recorded which). Rearrangement joined TRBV20-1 to TRBJ1-1, with TRBD1 matching 10 junction bases. This receptor was taken from a male donor with ankylosing spondylitis or in good health (not recorded which). The sequenced DNA: TGCACCGGACAGGGGGGGATGGACACTGAAGCTTTCTTT. It codes for CTGQGGMDTEAFF.